This T cell receptor beta chain originates from a study of identical twins. TCRdb fed the 5' RACE reads into MiXCR, producing one record per CDR3 protein. The sample records some 1,700,000 distinct CDR3 sequences, less than 35% being singletons. V shed 6 bases, J shed 1 base, and the junction held 3 bases outside the gene matches. The germline V gene encodes CDR1 MNHEY and CDR2 SVGAGI. The CDR3 has 15 amino acids. This sequence joins TRBV6-5 and TRBJ2-2; 9 bases agree with TRBD2. Sequencing used cord blood. The TCR originated in a newborn girl in good health. Here the CDR3 reads CASRASGMNTGELFF. Written as DNA, the CDR3 is TGTGCCAGCAGAGCTAGCGGGATGAACACCGGGGAGCTGTTTTTT.